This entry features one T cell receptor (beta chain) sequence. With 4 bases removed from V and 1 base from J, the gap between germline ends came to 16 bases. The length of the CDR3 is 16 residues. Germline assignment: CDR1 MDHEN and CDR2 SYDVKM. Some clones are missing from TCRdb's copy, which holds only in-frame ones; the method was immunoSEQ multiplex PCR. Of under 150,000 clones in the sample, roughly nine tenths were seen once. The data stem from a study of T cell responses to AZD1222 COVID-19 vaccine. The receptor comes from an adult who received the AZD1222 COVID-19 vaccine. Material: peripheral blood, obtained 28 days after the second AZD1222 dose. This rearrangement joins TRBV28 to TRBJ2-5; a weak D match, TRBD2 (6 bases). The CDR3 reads CASSSPGAGRQETQYF. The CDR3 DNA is TGTGCCAGCAGTTCCCCCGGGGCGGGACGCCAAGAGACCCAGTACTTC.